These 25 T cell receptor beta chains came from one sample sequenced in a study of cytomegalovirus exposure and HLA in healthy donors. The PCR used 60 Vbeta and 13 Jbeta primers. The table came from immunoSEQ multiplex PCR; TCRdb's copy has only in-frame clones and leaves some out. The sample contains 150,000 to 200,000 clones, 81% of which appear only once. Sequencing was carried out using PBMCs. All receptors come from a man aged 18 to 29 in good health and CMV-seronegative.

The rearrangement links TRBV9 to TRBJ2-1; tentative D call: TRBD2 (5 bases). With 3 bases removed from V and 5 bases from J, the gap between germline ends came to 15 bases. Looked up from germline, CDR1 is SGDLS and CDR2 is YYNGEE. The CDR3 loop spans 15 amino acids. CDR3 nucleotides: TGTGCCAGCAGCGGAGGGCACGGGAAAAACAATGAGCAGTTCTTC. It encodes CASSGGHGKNNEQFF.

There are a few counts of this clone. CDR3 amino acids: CASSQETPGGSNTGELFF. CDR3 nucleotides: TGCGCCAGCAGCCAAGAGACCCCAGGGGGATCGAACACCGGGGAGCTGTTTTTT. This rearrangement joins TRBV4-3 to TRBJ2-2; TRBD1 matches at 7 bases. CDR1 and CDR2 (germline): LGHNA, YSLEER. The CDR3 has 18 amino acids. V was clipped by 0 bases and J by 0 bases; unmatched bases: 7.

V usage is TRBV9 and J usage is TRBJ2-5; D uncertain. Germline CDR1 reads SGDLS; CDR2 reads YYNGEE. Deletions cut 2 bases from V and 4 bases from J, with 9 bases between. The CDR3 consists of 13 residues. The CDR3 protein is CASSVALGETQYF. As DNA, the CDR3 is TGTGCCAGCAGCGTCGCACTCGGAGAGACCCAGTACTTC.

V and J are TRBV28 and TRBJ2-5; 9 bases align to TRBD1. This CDR3 comprises 14 residues. From germline, CDR1 is MDHEN and CDR2 SYDVKM. V was pared by 6 bases and J by 4 bases, with 6 bases of the junction left unmatched. Here the CDR3 reads CASSETGGVETQYF. CDR3 DNA: TGTGCCAGCAGCGAAACAGGGGGCGTAGAGACCCAGTACTTC.

The chain has TRBV4-1 and TRBJ2-3; TRBD2 matches at 7 bases. This CDR3 spans 17 amino acids. V shed 4 bases, J shed 4 bases, and the junction held 14 bases outside the gene matches. Germline V gene data show CDR1 as MGHRA and CDR2 as YSYEKL. The CDR3 loop is CASSPLRGGSASDTQYF. The CDR3 nucleotides read TGCGCCAGCAGCCCCCTGCGGGGCGGGAGCGCGTCAGATACGCAGTATTTT.

This chain links TRBV7-2 with TRBJ2-7; TRBD2 matches 11 bases. Germline V CDR1 and CDR2: SGHTA, FQGNSA. This CDR3 comprises 18 residues. V dropped 4 bases and J dropped 5; count of bases not matched to a gene: 16. As DNA, the CDR3 is TGTGCCAGCAGCTCGGGGAGTCTGGGTTTAGCGGGAGGGGACGAGCAGTACTTC. Amino acids: CASSSGSLGLAGGDEQYF.

This chain joins TRBV9 and TRBJ1-1; D ambiguous. The CDR3 sequence is 13 residues long. V gave up 4 bases and J gave up 2 bases, with 9 bases separating them. Per germline, CDR1 SGDLS and CDR2 YYNGEE. CDR3 nucleotides: TGTGCCAGCAGCTTGATAGATAACACTGAAGCTTTCTTT. It encodes CASSLIDNTEAFF.

This CDR3 is CASGTGEAGELFF. For the CDR3, the DNA is TGTGCCTCAGGGACAGGGGAGGCCGGGGAGCTGTTTTTT. This sequence joins TRBV10-3 and TRBJ2-2, with 10 bases lining up with TRBD1. The CDR3 has 13 residues. V gave up 11 bases and J gave up 6 bases; unmatched junction bases: 6. CDR1 and CDR2 from the germline V gene are ENHRY and SYGVKD.

The chain links TRBV10-3 to TRBJ1-6; D is uncertain. This CDR3 region has 15 residues. Germline V gives CDR1 ENHRY, CDR2 SYGVKD. The germline V and J ends were trimmed by 0 bases and 7 bases, with 10 bases remaining between them. This CDR3 reads CAISESRRSNSPLHF. The DNA of the CDR3 is TGTGCCATCAGTGAGTCGCGCCGATCGAATTCACCCCTCCACTTT.

The rearrangement uses TRBV6-1 and TRBJ1-2; maybe TRBD1 (5 bases). Germline V gene data show CDR1 as MNHNS and CDR2 as SASEGT. The CDR3 loop spans 14 amino acids. V dropped 5 bases and J dropped 3 bases, with 13 bases sitting between them. The CDR3 loop is CASSTSGGDYGYTF. The CDR3 coding sequence is TGTGCCAGCAGTACCTCGGGGGGGGACTATGGCTACACCTTC.

The CDR3 region is CASSPQQGWNYGYTF. The CDR3, as DNA: TGTGCCAGCAGTCCGCAGCAGGGGTGGAACTATGGCTACACCTTC. This rearrangement joins TRBV27 to TRBJ1-2, with D maybe TRBD1 (6 bases). Between the trimmed V and J ends, which lost 5 bases and 2 bases, there was a span of 15 bases. Germline loops: CDR1 MNHEY, CDR2 SMNVEV (reference sequence). This CDR3 comprises 15 residues.

This clone has a single count. J is TRBJ2-7 and V is TRBV11-2, with a tentative D call TRBD1 (5 bases). Germline V gene sequence: CDR1 SGHAT, CDR2 FQNNGV. Trimming removed 2 bases at V and 9 bases at J, with 20 bases between. The CDR3 covers 15 residues. In DNA form, the CDR3 reads TGTGCCAGCAGCTTAACGGACATCGAATCAGGCGGGCAGTACTTC. Amino acid sequence: CASSLTDIESGGQYF.

This clone was observed a single time. The chain links TRBV4-1 to TRBJ2-7, with D maybe TRBD2 (6 bases). The CDR3 extends over 16 amino acids. From germline, CDR1 is MGHRA and CDR2 YSYEKL. V lost 1 base to trimming and J lost 4 bases, with 17 bases between them. Written as DNA, the CDR3 is TGCGCCAGCAGCCAAGTTATAGGCGGGACCTCATACGAGCAGTACTTC. This sequence encodes CASSQVIGGTSYEQYF.

This chain uses TRBV19 with TRBJ2-2; D may be TRBD1 (5 bases). CDR1 LNHDA and CDR2 SQIVND come from the germline V gene (reference sequence). Trimming removed 9 bases at V and 0 bases at J, with 14 bases between. This CDR3 has 15 amino acids. The CDR3 spells CASERNRPNTGELFF. In nucleotides, the CDR3 is TGTGCCAGCGAACGGAACAGGCCGAACACCGGGGAGCTGTTTTTT.

The gene calls are TRBV30 and TRBJ1-1; tentative D call: TRBD1 (6 bases). The germline V gene has CDR1 GTSNPN and CDR2 SVGIG (reference sequence). The CDR3 covers 15 residues. V was cut by 3 bases and J by 1 base, with 15 bases left in between. DNA for the CDR3: TGTGCCTGGAGGGGGGGGGCCTGGGAGAACACTGAAGCTTTCTTT. It yields the protein CAWRGGAWENTEAFF.

The CDR3 nucleotides are TGTGCCAGCAGCTTCTCGGGAGGGCCATACGAGCAGTACTTC. Translated: CASSFSGGPYEQYF. The chain recombines TRBV7-2 with TRBJ2-5; 8 bases line up with TRBD2. The end of the DNA is better explained by TRBJ2-7, so the J call may be wrong. The CDR3 is made up of 14 amino acids. Germline values: CDR1 SGHTA, CDR2 FQGNSA.

V gene TRBV6-5 combines with J gene TRBJ1-4; 7 bases agree with TRBD1. CDR1 and CDR2 (germline): MNHEY, SVGAGI. J lost 5 bases, V lost 1 base, and 1 base had no gene match. The CDR3 extends over 14 amino acids. CDR3 amino acids: CASSYLQGNEKLFF. The CDR3 DNA reads as TGTGCCAGCAGTTACTTACAGGGGAATGAAAAACTGTTTTTT.

The chain employs TRBV4-3 and TRBJ2-2; possible D gene TRBD2, 5 bases. The CDR3 spans 15 residues. Trimming took off 5 bases at V and 0 bases at J, with 10 bases between the two ends. Germline values: CDR1 LGHNA, CDR2 YSLEER. The CDR3 loop is CASSSGNANTGELFF. The CDR3 region has the DNA TGCGCCAGCAGCTCGGGGAATGCGAACACCGGGGAGCTGTTTTTT.

J is TRBJ2-3 and V is TRBV29-1; TRBD1 is a possible D gene (5 bases). The ends were cut back, 2 bases at V and 0 bases at J, with 21 bases in the middle. This CDR3 is 18 amino acids long. Germline CDR1 SQVTM, CDR2 ANQGSEA. CDR3: CSVEPLASGASSTDTQYF. In nucleotides, the CDR3 is TGCAGCGTTGAACCCCTGGCTAGTGGGGCGTCTAGCACAGATACGCAGTATTTT.

This chain uses TRBV27 with TRBJ1-2; 7 bases are a match to TRBD1. With 6 bases clipped from V and 5 bases from J, the junction kept 3 bases outside the gene matches. The CDR3 loop spans 12 amino acids. Germline lookup yields CDR1 MNHEY and CDR2 SMNVEV (reference sequence). The CDR3 here is CASRDRTYGYTF. As DNA, the CDR3 is TGTGCCAGCAGGGACAGGACTTATGGCTACACCTTC.

This clone has a handful of counts. The chain links TRBV30 to TRBJ1-5, with D perhaps TRBD1 (5 bases). Germline CDR1 GTSNPN, CDR2 SVGIG (reference sequence). The CDR3 extends over 13 amino acids. V shed 1 base and J shed 6 bases, with 10 bases lying between them. The CDR3 sequence: CAWSEWGGQPQHF. The CDR3 DNA follows: TGTGCCTGGAGTGAGTGGGGGGGTCAGCCCCAGCATTTT.

This clone was recorded only once. This sequence joins TRBV4-3 and TRBJ1-2, with D uncertain. Trimming took 6 bases from V and 4 from J, leaving 12 bases between them. In germline, CDR1 is LGHNA, CDR2 YSLEER. The CDR3 length is 13 residues. The CDR3 protein is CASSYQASYGYTF. The CDR3 DNA is TGCGCCAGCAGTTATCAGGCGTCCTATGGCTACACCTTC.

The chain couples TRBV5-4 to TRBJ2-3, with a weak D call TRBD2 (6 bases). The length of the CDR3 is 14 residues. Germline CDR1 is SGHNT and CDR2 is YYREEE (reference sequence). Between the trimmed V and J ends, which lost 0 bases and 4 bases, there was a span of 9 bases. This CDR3 reads CASSLAGRADTQYF. The CDR3, as DNA: TGTGCCAGCAGCTTGGCCGGGAGAGCAGATACGCAGTATTTT. Combining the CDR3 with reference TRBV5-4 and TRBJ2-3 gives the whole variable domain ETGVTQSPTHLIKTRGQQVTLRCSSQSGHNTVSWYQQALGQGPQFIFQYYREEENGRGNFPPRFSGLQFPNYSSELNVNALELDDSALYLCASSLAGRADTQYFGPGTRLTVL.

V is TRBV29-1 and J is TRBJ1-2; D gene ambiguous. V gave up 4 bases and J gave up 4 bases, with 13 bases separating them. CDR1 and CDR2 from the germline V gene are SQVTM and ANQGSEA. The CDR3 sequence is 13 residues long. CDR3 sequence reads: CSVVPPGIYGYTF. The CDR3 nucleotides read TGCAGCGTTGTCCCGCCGGGGATCTATGGCTACACCTTC.

V and J are TRBV13 and TRBJ2-1, with 10 bases lining up with TRBD2. J gave up 5 bases and V 5 bases, and 6 bases lay outside the gene matches. The CDR3 loop spans 15 amino acids. CDR1 is PRHDT, CDR2 FYEKMQ, per germline (reference sequence). The CDR3 is CASSISGRRDNEQFF. The DNA for the CDR3 is TGTGCCAGCAGCATTAGCGGGAGGCGGGACAATGAGCAGTTCTTC.